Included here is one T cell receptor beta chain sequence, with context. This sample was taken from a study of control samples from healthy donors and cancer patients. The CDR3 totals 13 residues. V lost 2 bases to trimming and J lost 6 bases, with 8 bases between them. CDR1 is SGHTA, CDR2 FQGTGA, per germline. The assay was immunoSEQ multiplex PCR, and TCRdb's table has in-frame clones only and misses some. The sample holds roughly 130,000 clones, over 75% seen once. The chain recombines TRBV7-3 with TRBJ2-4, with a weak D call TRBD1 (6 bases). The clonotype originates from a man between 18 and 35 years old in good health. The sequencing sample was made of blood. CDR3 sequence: CASSLEDRNIQYF. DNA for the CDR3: TGTGCCAGCAGCTTAGAGGACAGAAACATTCAGTACTTC.